Shown below are 13 T cell receptor beta chains from a single sample sequenced in a study of T cell changes during pregnancy in multiple sclerosis. The repertoire was sequenced with immunoSEQ multiplex PCR; TCRdb's copy has only in-frame clones and lacks some. This sample carries roughly 57,000 clones, 80% to 90% of them seen once, and the ten largest clones take 2% to 3%. Source: peripheral blood, taken in the first trimester of pregnancy. Receptor source: a female donor with multiple sclerosis, enrolled in a pregnancy study.

The J gene is TRBJ1-1, the V gene TRBV7-2, with TRBD1 matching over 9 bases. The V and J ends lost 1 base and 8 bases, in that order; junction bases with no gene match: 5. The CDR3 has 14 amino acids. CDR1 is SGHTA and CDR2 is FQGNSA in the germline V gene. DNA of the CDR3: TGTGCCAGCAGCTTAGGGGACAGGGTTGCGGAAGCTTTCTTT. The encoded protein is CASSLGDRVAEAFF.

The chain carries TRBV7-6 and TRBJ1-1; D is uncertain. The CDR3 length is 13 residues. The V gene lost 5 bases and the J gene lost 5 bases, with 12 bases spanning the gap. Germline CDR1 and CDR2: SGHVS and FNYEAQ. The CDR3 nucleotides read TGTGCCAGCAGCCCCCAGGAGGCGACTGAAGCTTTCTTT. Encoded protein: CASSPQEATEAFF.

The chain carries TRBV25-1 and TRBJ2-1; 13 bases match TRBD2. The CDR3 contains 17 residues. V lost 1 base to trimming and J lost 7 bases; unmatched junction nucleotides: 7. CDR1 is MGHDK, CDR2 SYGVNS, per germline. Here the CDR3 DNA reads TGTGCCAGCAGTGAATTTCAGGGACTAGCGGGATTTAATGAGCAGTTCTTC. This sequence encodes CASSEFQGLAGFNEQFF.

This clone has a single count. This chain uses TRBV18 with TRBJ1-6; maybe TRBD1 (5 bases). The ends were cut back, 3 bases at V and 9 bases at J, with 18 bases in the middle. Germline values: CDR1 KGHSH, CDR2 LQKENI. This CDR3 has 16 amino acids. The CDR3 nucleotides read TGTGCCAGCTCACCTACGCCTCCGGGGGAAGGTTCACCCCTCCACTTT. This encodes CASSPTPPGEGSPLHF.

This chain links TRBV7-9 with TRBJ1-1; D gene uncertain. Trimming pared 1 base from V and 0 bases from J, leaving 15 bases between. The CDR3 extends over 17 amino acids. The V gene's germline CDR1 is SEHNR and CDR2 FQNEAQ (reference sequence). The CDR3 nucleotides are TGTGCCAGCAGCTTAGATCCGGGGTTGTACGTGAACACTGAAGCTTTCTTT. Encoded protein: CASSLDPGLYVNTEAFF.

J is TRBJ2-5 and V is TRBV7-9; tentative D call: TRBD1 (5 bases). V dropped 1 base and J dropped 3 bases, with 9 bases sitting between them. CDR1 and CDR2 (germline): SEHNR, FQNEAQ (reference sequence). This CDR3 contains 14 residues. CDR3 region: CASSLERREETQYF. In nucleotides, the CDR3 is TGTGCCAGCAGCTTAGAGCGCAGGGAAGAGACCCAGTACTTC.

V is TRBV25-1 and J is TRBJ2-3; a weak D match, TRBD1 (6 bases). The CDR3 sequence is 13 residues long. V lost 4 bases and J lost 1, with 6 bases in between. Germline loops: CDR1 MGHDK, CDR2 SYGVNS. The CDR3 DNA reads as TGTGCCAGCAGTGGGACAGGCACAGATACGCAGTATTTT. Amino acid sequence: CASSGTGTDTQYF.

The chain combines TRBV14 with TRBJ2-1; 13 bases match TRBD2. Germline V gene data show CDR1 as SGHDN and CDR2 as FVKESK. The CDR3 consists of 14 residues. V was clipped by 6 bases and J by 8 bases; unmatched bases: 4. CDR3 region: CASRFGLAGDEQFF. The CDR3 DNA reads as TGTGCCAGCAGATTCGGACTAGCGGGGGATGAGCAGTTCTTC.

This rearrangement joins TRBV9 to TRBJ2-1; 8 bases align to TRBD1. The CDR3 is 15 amino acids. Germline V lookup: CDR1 SGDLS, CDR2 YYNGEE. Trimming cost V 3 bases and J 2 bases; bases outside gene matches: 4. The CDR3 bases are TGTGCCAGCAGCGCAACAGGGGGTGCCTACAATGAGCAGTTCTTC. Translation gives CASSATGGAYNEQFF.

The gene calls are TRBV5-1 and TRBJ2-3; no clear D. Trimming shortened V by 2 bases and J by 6 bases, and 10 bases separated the two germline ends. The CDR3 extends over 13 amino acids. Germline CDR1 reads SGHRS; CDR2 reads YFSETQ. CDR3 residues: CASSFSSSDTQYF. CDR3 bases: TGCGCCAGCAGCTTTTCCTCGAGCGATACGCAGTATTTT.

The chain combines TRBV2 with TRBJ2-5, with a weak D call TRBD2 (6 bases). Germline assignment: CDR1 SNHLY and CDR2 FYNNEI. This CDR3 has 14 amino acids. With 7 bases removed from V and 4 bases from J, the gap between germline ends came to 16 bases. The CDR3 DNA reads TGTGCCAGCACTTGGTTAACGCGGGGAGAGACCCAGTACTTC. Residues: CASTWLTRGETQYF.

This rearrangement joins TRBV18 to TRBJ2-7; 12 nucleotides line up with TRBD1. Germline CDR1 reads KGHSH; CDR2 reads LQKENI. The CDR3 length is 14 residues. J lost 5 bases, V lost 4 bases, and 3 bases had no gene match. CDR3 in DNA: TGTGCCAGCTCACGGGGACAGGGGGCCCACGAGCAGTACTTC. Translating it yields CASSRGQGAHEQYF. Full variable domain (remainder filled in from reference TRBV18 and TRBJ2-7): NAGVMQNPRHLVRRRGQEARLRCSPMKGHSHVYWYRQLPEEGLKFMVYLQKENIIDESGMPKERFSAEFPKEGPSILRIQQVVRGDSAAYFCASSRGQGAHEQYFGPGTRLTVT.

The J gene is TRBJ1-5, the V gene TRBV4-2; 9 positions match TRBD1. Trimming took 8 bases from V and 8 from J; bases not matched to a gene: 7. The germline gives CDR1 LGHNA, CDR2 YNFKEQ. This CDR3 spans 13 amino acids. CDR3: CASREGQGKPQHF. CDR3 DNA: TGTGCCAGCCGAGAGGGACAGGGAAAGCCCCAGCATTTT.